This passage covers 30 T cell receptor beta chains from one sample sequenced in a study of blood T cell repertoires in COVID-19. TCRdb's copy holds only in-frame clones and misses some; the assay was immunoSEQ multiplex PCR. Found here are about 69,000 clones, roughly 80% of them singletons; the top ten hold roughly a tenth. Material for sequencing was peripheral blood. Receptors were obtained from a woman older than 75 with acute or convalescent COVID-19.

J is TRBJ1-5 and V is TRBV30, with 7 bases that match TRBD1. CDR3 length equals 14 residues. V shed 3 bases, J shed 7 bases, and the junction held 9 bases outside the gene matches. Germline values: CDR1 GTSNPN, CDR2 SVGIG (reference sequence). The CDR3 nucleotides read TGTGCCTGGAGCGAACAGGGGTCTTGGCAGCCCCAGCATTTT. This gives the protein CAWSEQGSWQPQHF.

V is TRBV30 and J is TRBJ1-5; D call uncertain. Trimming removed 1 base from V and 4 bases from J, with 8 bases in between. Germline V lookup: CDR1 GTSNPN, CDR2 SVGIG (reference sequence). The CDR3 runs 13 residues. The CDR3 nucleotides read TGTGCCTGGAGTGGAGGGAGAAATCAGCCCCAGCATTTT. This gives the protein CAWSGGRNQPQHF.

The chain is built from TRBV30 and TRBJ1-2, with D unresolved. CDR1 GTSNPN and CDR2 SVGIG come from the germline V gene (reference sequence). The CDR3 has 12 amino acids. V lost 0 bases and J lost 7, with 9 bases in between. The CDR3 is CAWSVGGSGYTF. In DNA form, the CDR3 reads TGTGCCTGGAGTGTGGGAGGGTCTGGCTACACCTTC. The full variable domain, rest sourced from reference TRBV30 and TRBJ1-2, is SQTIHQWPATLVQPVGSPLSLECTVEGTSNPNLYWYRQAAGRGLQLLFYSVGIGQISSEVPQNLSASRPQDRQFILSSKKLLLSDSGFYLCAWSVGGSGYTFGSGTRLTVV.

In DNA, the CDR3 is TGTGCCATCAGTGACAGGGGGGCAAGTGAAAAACTGTTTTTT. It codes for CAISDRGASEKLFF. The J gene is TRBJ1-4, the V gene TRBV10-3; 7 bases align to TRBD1. This CDR3 has 14 residues. V lost 3 bases and J lost 7; bases outside the gene matches: 5. Germline CDR1 reads ENHRY; CDR2 reads SYGVKD.

The chain has TRBV11-2 and TRBJ1-2; D not certain. This CDR3 has 12 residues. Germline CDR1 SGHAT, CDR2 FQNNGV. Deletions cut 5 bases from V and 5 bases from J, with 9 bases between. This CDR3 reads CASSGRRYGYTF. The CDR3 bases are TGTGCCAGCAGCGGCCGCAGATATGGCTACACCTTC.

The CDR3 nucleotides are TGCGCCAGCAGCGCCCAGGGGTCCTTTAATGAAAAACTGTTTTTT. It translates to CASSAQGSFNEKLFF. The chain couples TRBV4-1 to TRBJ1-4, with D perhaps matching TRBD1 (6 bases). The CDR3 extends over 15 amino acids. The germline gives CDR1 MGHRA, CDR2 YSYEKL. The V end was cut by 5 bases, the J end by 4 bases, with 14 bases between.

CDR3 sequence: CASSLSPAGERETQYF. CDR3 nucleotide sequence: TGTGCCAGCAGCTTGAGTCCTGCGGGGGAACGAGAGACCCAGTACTTC. The rearrangement joins TRBV5-4 to TRBJ2-5, with 7 bases that match TRBD2. The V gene end was trimmed by 1 base and the J gene end by 4 bases; junction bases not matched to a gene: 10. The germline CDR1 and CDR2 sequences are SGHNT and YYREEE (reference sequence). This CDR3 has 16 residues. Variable domain in full (rest from reference TRBV5-4 and TRBJ2-5): ETGVTQSPTHLIKTRGQQVTLRCSSQSGHNTVSWYQQALGQGPQFIFQYYREEENGRGNFPPRFSGLQFPNYSSELNVNALELDDSALYLCASSLSPAGERETQYFGPGTRLLVL.

The chain is built from TRBV2 and TRBJ2-5, with D hard to call. With 2 bases removed from V and 1 base from J, the gap between germline ends came to 5 bases. Germline V gene lookup returns CDR1 SNHLY and CDR2 FYNNEI. CDR3 length: 13 residues. In DNA, the CDR3 is TGTGCCAGCAGTGAACTCCGCCAAGAGACCCAGTACTTC. The encoded protein is CASSELRQETQYF.

As concerns this clone: Other nucleotide sequences from this sample produce the same CDR3. The chain is built from TRBV6-1 and TRBJ1-1; D may be TRBD1 (6 bases). The CDR3 covers 13 residues. V lost 3 bases and J 3 bases, leaving 8 bases between the germline ends. Germline values: CDR1 MNHNS, CDR2 SASEGT. CDR3 loop: CASSEQGYTEAFF. The CDR3 region has the DNA TGTGCCAGCAGTGAGCAGGGGTACACTGAAGCTTTCTTT.

CDR3 amino acids: CATSRRRLAGALTDTQYF. As DNA, the CDR3 is TGTGCCACCAGCAGACGCCGCTTAGCGGGGGCTCTCACAGATACGCAGTATTTT. This chain uses TRBV15 with TRBJ2-3, with TRBD2 matching 9 bases. This CDR3 region has 18 residues. V gave up 2 bases and J gave up 2 bases; unmatched junction bases: 11. Per germline, CDR1 LNHNV and CDR2 YYDKDF (reference sequence).

The V and J genes are TRBV19 and TRBJ1-5; tentatively, D is TRBD1 (6 bases). V was pared by 7 bases and J by 6 bases, with 16 bases between. Germline CDR1 and CDR2: LNHDA and SQIVND (reference sequence). The CDR3 extends over 14 amino acids. The CDR3 is CASNKPGQAQPQHF. DNA for the CDR3: TGTGCCAGTAACAAGCCGGGACAAGCTCAGCCCCAGCATTTT.

The chain recombines TRBV19 with TRBJ2-3; TRBD1 agrees at 10 bases. After removal of 6 bases from V and 3 bases from J, the junction contained 6 bases not matched to a gene. The CDR3 runs to 15 residues. The germline V gene encodes CDR1 LNHDA and CDR2 SQIVND (reference sequence). The CDR3 nucleotides read TGTGCCAGTAGACCGGGACAGGGGATGACAGATACGCAGTATTTT. Amino acids: CASRPGQGMTDTQYF.

The chain is built from TRBV11-3 and TRBJ2-3, with D perhaps TRBD2 (6 bases). CDR3 size: 16 residues. Germline V gene sequence: CDR1 SGHNT, CDR2 YENEEA. Trimming removed 1 base at V and 0 bases at J, with 11 bases between. The CDR3 protein is CASSLGGDGSTDTQYF. The CDR3 nucleotides are TGTGCCAGCAGCTTAGGGGGGGACGGGAGCACAGATACGCAGTATTTT.

This clone came up once. The rearrangement links TRBV27 to TRBJ2-3; D is possibly TRBD1 (5 bases). The ends were cut back, 3 bases at V and 7 bases at J, with 11 bases in the middle. Germline V CDR1 and CDR2: MNHEY, SMNVEV (reference sequence). The CDR3 totals 13 residues. In DNA, the CDR3 is TGTGCCAGCAGTTTTGCAGGGCGGAATACGCAGTATTTT. This sequence encodes CASSFAGRNTQYF.

This chain links TRBV5-6 with TRBJ1-2; 7 bases are shared with TRBD1. The ends lost 4 bases at V and 4 bases at J; junction bases unmatched: 10. The CDR3 loop spans 15 amino acids. The germline V gene has CDR1 SGHDT and CDR2 YYEEEE. The CDR3 coding sequence is TGTGCCAGCAGCCATACCCAGGGGGGTGGCTATGGCTACACCTTC. It yields the protein CASSHTQGGGYGYTF.

The chain uses TRBV28 and TRBJ2-1, with D possibly TRBD1 on 5 matching bases. This CDR3 has 14 amino acids. CDR1 is MDHEN and CDR2 is SYDVKM in the germline V gene. Trimming took 8 bases from V and 5 from J, leaving 16 bases between them. The CDR3 DNA is TGTGCCAGCCTTCCATGGGGCACGGACAATGAGCAGTTCTTC. Amino acid sequence: CASLPWGTDNEQFF.

V gene TRBV19 combines with J gene TRBJ1-1; 9 nucleotides match TRBD1. V was pared by 7 bases and J by 0 bases, with 6 bases of the junction left unmatched. Germline V gene lookup returns CDR1 LNHDA and CDR2 SQIVND (reference sequence). There are 15 residues in the CDR3. CDR3 DNA sequence: TGTGCCAGTAACACAGGGGGCATCATGAACACTGAAGCTTTCTTT. Protein product: CASNTGGIMNTEAFF.

This chain links TRBV19 with TRBJ2-7; TRBD1 matches at 9 bases. J lost 5 bases, V lost 5 bases, and 7 bases had no gene match. The CDR3 runs 14 residues. CDR1 LNHDA and CDR2 SQIVND come from the germline V gene (reference sequence). CDR3 amino acids: CASSETGGGHEQYF. The CDR3, as DNA: TGTGCCAGTAGTGAAACAGGGGGCGGCCACGAGCAGTACTTC.

V usage is TRBV10-3 and J usage is TRBJ1-1, with D unclear. Germline V gene sequence: CDR1 ENHRY, CDR2 SYGVKD. This CDR3 has 15 residues. V lost 0 bases to trimming and J lost 2 bases, with 10 bases between them. The chain's CDR3 is CAISESQDLNTEAFF. The CDR3 bases are TGTGCCATCAGTGAGTCCCAAGACTTAAACACTGAAGCTTTCTTT.

This chain connects TRBV6-5 to TRBJ2-5; TRBD1 agrees at 7 bases. This CDR3 is 13 amino acids long. Unmatched junction bases numbered 6, after V lost 7 bases and J lost 4 bases. Germline V gene sequence: CDR1 MNHEY, CDR2 SVGAGI. The CDR3 region is CASKRQGVETQYF. The CDR3 nucleotides are TGTGCCAGCAAAAGGCAGGGGGTAGAGACCCAGTACTTC.

V and J are TRBV9 and TRBJ1-2, with 8 bases identical to TRBD1. V gave up 4 bases and J gave up 2 bases; unmatched junction bases: 7. This CDR3 spans 15 amino acids. Germline lookup yields CDR1 SGDLS and CDR2 YYNGEE. The CDR3 reads CASSTDRERNYGYTF. CDR3 nucleotide sequence: TGTGCCAGCAGCACGGACAGGGAGAGGAACTATGGCTACACCTTC. Filled out from reference TRBV9 and TRBJ1-2, the complete variable domain reads DSGVTQTPKHLITATGQRVTLRCSPRSGDLSVYWYQQSLDQGLQFLIQYYNGEERAKGNILERFSAQQFPDLHSELNLSSLELGDSALYFCASSTDRERNYGYTFGSGTRLTVV.

V gene TRBV5-1 combines with J gene TRBJ1-2; TRBD1 is a possible D gene (5 bases). This CDR3 has 14 residues. With 1 base removed from V and 6 bases from J, the gap between germline ends came to 13 bases. CDR1 and CDR2 from the germline V gene are SGHRS and YFSETQ. The CDR3: CASSLWGREHGYTF. Written as DNA, the CDR3 is TGCGCCAGCAGCTTGTGGGGGAGGGAGCATGGCTACACCTTC. The full variable domain, rest sourced from reference TRBV5-1 and TRBJ1-2, is KAGVTQTPRYLIKTRGQQVTLSCSPISGHRSVSWYQQTPGQGLQFLFEYFSETQRNKGNFPGRFSGRQFSNSRSEMNVSTLELGDSALYLCASSLWGREHGYTFGSGTRLTVV.

V is TRBV5-1 and J is TRBJ1-3, with 8 bases matching TRBD1. The CDR3 sequence is 17 residues long. CDR1 and CDR2 (germline): SGHRS, YFSETQ. Trimming removed 1 base from V and 2 bases from J; junction bases left unmatched: 8. The CDR3 region is CASSLTGQARTGNTIYF. CDR3 DNA sequence: TGCGCCAGCAGCTTGACGGGACAGGCTAGGACTGGAAACACCATATATTTT.

The chain couples TRBV6-5 to TRBJ1-1; D perhaps matches TRBD1 (5 bases). V gave up 4 bases and J gave up 0 bases, with 9 bases separating them. There are 14 residues in the CDR3. In germline, CDR1 is MNHEY, CDR2 SVGAGI. Written as DNA, the CDR3 is TGTGCCAGCAGTTCCGGGGGAATGAACACTGAAGCTTTCTTT. Translating it yields CASSSGGMNTEAFF.

This sequence joins TRBV3-1 (or the pseudogene TRBV3-2) and TRBJ2-3, with 8 bases that match TRBD2. The CDR3 covers 17 residues. Germline V gives CDR1 LGHDT, CDR2 YNNKEL (reference sequence). The ends lost 0 bases at V and 0 bases at J; junction bases unmatched: 5. The CDR3 here is CASSQDASGGSTDTQYF. DNA of the CDR3: TGTGCCAGCAGCCAAGATGCCAGCGGGGGCAGCACAGATACGCAGTATTTT.

This chain links TRBV11-2 with TRBJ2-7; D is perhaps TRBD1 (6 bases). The CDR3 spans 14 residues. V was cut by 2 bases and J by 5 bases, with 13 bases left in between. Germline assignment: CDR1 SGHAT and CDR2 FQNNGV. The CDR3 coding sequence is TGTGCCAGCAGCTTATACAGGGAGTCCCACGAGCAGTACTTC. It codes for CASSLYRESHEQYF.

The V and J genes are TRBV7-2 and TRBJ1-4; D gene uncertain. Germline assignment: CDR1 SGHTA and CDR2 FQGNSA. The CDR3 sequence is 14 residues long. V lost 5 bases and J 2 bases, leaving 9 bases between the germline ends. The CDR3 is CASSPRLTNEKLFF. CDR3 nucleotide sequence: TGTGCCAGCAGCCCCCGGTTGACTAATGAAAAACTGTTTTTT.

This chain's CDR3 is CASSLYVGGTRSYNEQFF. CDR3 DNA sequence: TGTGCCAGCAGCTTGTACGTCGGGGGGACCCGCTCCTACAATGAGCAGTTCTTC. The chain joins TRBV5-6 to TRBJ2-1; 7 bases fit TRBD2. This CDR3 contains 18 residues. From germline, CDR1 is SGHDT and CDR2 YYEEEE. The junction had 10 bases not matched to a gene; V was cut back by 1 base and J by 0 bases.

This clone was observed once. This chain joins TRBV13 and TRBJ1-3, with TRBD1 identical over 9 bases. There are 15 residues in the CDR3. In germline, CDR1 is PRHDT, CDR2 FYEKMQ (reference sequence). The ends lost 1 base at V and 4 bases at J; junction bases unmatched: 2. CDR3: CASSLAQGAGNTIYF. Written as DNA, the CDR3 is TGTGCCAGCAGCTTAGCACAGGGGGCGGGAAACACCATATATTTT.

The chain joins TRBV13 to TRBJ2-3; 10 bases match TRBD2. The CDR3 runs 13 residues. The ends lost 5 bases at V and 8 bases at J; junction bases unmatched: 4. Germline V gene data show CDR1 as PRHDT and CDR2 as FYEKMQ (reference sequence). CDR3 region: CASSHRTSGTQYF. The CDR3 DNA reads as TGTGCCAGCAGCCACCGGACTAGCGGTACGCAGTATTTT.